A single T cell receptor (beta chain) is shown here with its context. The sample comes from a study of blood T cell repertoires in COVID-19. Study as a whole: COVID-19 samples collected from the United States, Italy and Spain covered acute and convalescent phases. Sources were T cells, B-cell-depleted T cells, or PBMCs; the material itself was cDNA or gDNA.

The authors' processing: Cell counts per sample came from amplifying reference gene primers. The repertoire was sequenced with immunoSEQ multiplex PCR; TCRdb's copy has only in-frame clones and lacks some. The V and J calls and clone size are taken from that table; D and trimming were inferred from the DNA. In the table there are a few hundred thousand clones, approximately 89% of which are singletons. This TCR came from a woman in her sixties with acute or convalescent COVID-19. The sequenced sample consisted of peripheral blood.

The CDR3 spells CASSLDYRGKGYGYTF. The DNA for the CDR3 is TGCGCCAGCAGCTTGGATTACAGGGGAAAGGGTTATGGCTACACCTTC. This chain connects TRBV5-1 to TRBJ1-2; 7 bases agree with TRBD1. J lost 5 bases, V lost 0 bases, and 10 bases had no gene match. The CDR3 has 16 amino acids. The germline V gene encodes CDR1 SGHRS and CDR2 YFSETQ.